Listed below are T cell receptor beta chains from one sample, sequenced in a study of blood T cells in healthy people across ages. From the 5' RACE reads, TCRdb called clonotypes with MiXCR, one entry per CDR3 protein. Seen here are some 700,000 distinct CDR3 sequences, approximately 39% observed once, and the top ten hold around a fifth. Sequenced sample: blood. The receptors derive from a woman aged 60-70 years in good health. CDR3s include the opening cysteine and the closing phenylalanine or tryptophan. The order of the fields is D gene, clone size, J gene, V gene, CDR3 protein, CDR3 DNA. D genes are given only for firm matches. Part of the rows lack a size; the others show once, few, many or a class for expanded clones.

D gene: .; clone size: few; J gene: TRBJ2-5; V gene: TRBV27; CDR3 protein: CASRYTGTGETQYF; CDR3 DNA: TGTGCCAGCAGATATACAGGGACGGGAGAGACCCAGTACTTC
D gene: TRBD2; clone size: few; J gene: TRBJ2-7; V gene: TRBV20-1; CDR3 protein: CSASLAGEGAYEQYF; CDR3 DNA: TGCAGTGCGAGTCTAGCGGGAGAGGGGGCCTACGAGCAGTACTTC
D gene: .; clone size: many; J gene: TRBJ2-1; V gene: TRBV6-2/TRBV6-3; CDR3 protein: CASSYLGAGLSSYNEQFF; CDR3 DNA: TGTGCCAGCAGTTACTTAGGGGCGGGTTTAAGCTCCTACAATGAGCAGTTCTTC
D gene: TRBD1; clone size: once; J gene: TRBJ2-7; V gene: TRBV5-1; CDR3 protein: CASSKDRDQYEQYF; CDR3 DNA: TGCGCCAGCAGTAAGGACAGGGATCAGTACGAGCAGTACTTC
D gene: .; clone size: many; J gene: TRBJ2-6; V gene: TRBV29-1; CDR3 protein: CSVQNSGANVLTF; CDR3 DNA: TGCAGCGTTCAAAACTCTGGGGCCAACGTCCTGACTTTC
D gene: .; clone size: .; J gene: TRBJ2-1; V gene: TRBV21-1; CDR3 protein: CASSKEDRARIFFCNEQFF; CDR3 DNA: TGTGCCAGCAGCAAAGAGGACAGGGCGAGGATTTTTTTCTGCAATGAGCAGTTCTTC
D gene: TRBD2; clone size: once; J gene: TRBJ2-3; V gene: TRBV4-2; CDR3 protein: CASSQDNDSGMTDTQYF; CDR3 DNA: TGTGCCAGCAGCCAAGATAACGATAGCGGGATGACAGATACGCAGTATTTT
D gene: TRBD1; clone size: .; J gene: TRBJ2-1; V gene: TRBV5-6; CDR3 protein: CASSLRDRDSNGQFF; CDR3 DNA: TGTGCCAGCAGCTTGAGGGACAGGGATTCCAATGGGCAGTTCTTC
D gene: TRBD1; clone size: few; J gene: TRBJ2-7; V gene: TRBV28; CDR3 protein: CASSLRQGALDEQYF; CDR3 DNA: TGTGCCAGCAGTCTACGACAGGGGGCGCTGGACGAGCAGTACTTC
D gene: .; clone size: many; J gene: TRBJ2-5; V gene: TRBV5-1; CDR3 protein: CASSLEPTRSSNEQYF; CDR3 DNA: TGCGCCAGCAGCTTGGAGCCGACACGGTCCTCTAATGAGCAGTACTTC
D gene: TRBD2; clone size: .; J gene: TRBJ2-1; V gene: TRBV11-2; CDR3 protein: CASSLGELGRAYNEQFF; CDR3 DNA: TGTGCCAGCAGCTTAGGAGAGTTAGGGAGGGCGTACAATGAGCAGTTCTTC
D gene: TRBD2; clone size: .; J gene: TRBJ2-1; V gene: TRBV20-1; CDR3 protein: CSARRLAGTEQFF; CDR3 DNA: TGCAGTGCTCGACGACTAGCGGGGACTGAGCAGTTCTTC
D gene: .; clone size: few; J gene: TRBJ1-5; V gene: TRBV6-5; CDR3 protein: CASGAYSNQPQHF; CDR3 DNA: TGTGCCAGCGGGGCGTATAGCAATCAGCCCCAGCATTTT
D gene: TRBD1; clone size: .; J gene: TRBJ1-2; V gene: TRBV29-1; CDR3 protein: CSVDRGSGYTF; CDR3 DNA: TGCAGCGTAGACAGGGGAAGTGGCTACACCTTC
D gene: .; clone size: .; J gene: TRBJ2-5; V gene: TRBV20-1; CDR3 protein: CSARQVSQETQYF; CDR3 DNA: TGCAGTGCAAGACAGGTCTCCCAAGAGACCCAGTACTTC
D gene: .; clone size: .; J gene: TRBJ1-2; V gene: TRBV3-1; CDR3 protein: CASSHADRARGGYTF; CDR3 DNA: TGTGCCAGCAGCCACGCGGACCGTGCTCGGGGGGGCTACACCTTC
D gene: TRBD2; clone size: .; J gene: TRBJ2-1; V gene: TRBV24-1; CDR3 protein: CAVGTSGYNEQFF; CDR3 DNA: TGTGCCGTAGGGACTAGCGGGTACAATGAGCAGTTCTTC
D gene: .; clone size: .; J gene: TRBJ2-5; V gene: TRBV4-2; CDR3 protein: CASSQDRTQETQYF; CDR3 DNA: TGTGCCAGCAGCCAAGACCGAACCCAAGAGACCCAGTACTTC
D gene: .; clone size: .; J gene: TRBJ2-7; V gene: TRBV6-5; CDR3 protein: CASSYSAGIYEQYF; CDR3 DNA: TGTGCCAGCAGTTACTCCGCAGGGATCTACGAGCAGTACTTC
D gene: TRBD2; clone size: few; J gene: TRBJ2-1; V gene: TRBV27; CDR3 protein: CASSLSPWGGGDVGEQFF; CDR3 DNA: TGTGCCAGCAGTTTATCTCCTTGGGGCGGGGGGGACGTCGGGGAGCAGTTCTTC
D gene: TRBD1; clone size: many; J gene: TRBJ1-2; V gene: TRBV30; CDR3 protein: CACTTSGGNYGYTF; CDR3 DNA: TGTGCCTGTACCACCTCAGGGGGAAACTATGGCTACACCTTC
D gene: TRBD2; clone size: .; J gene: TRBJ2-3; V gene: TRBV4-2; CDR3 protein: CASSQDGRSGMSTDTQYF; CDR3 DNA: TGTGCCAGCAGCCAAGACGGAAGGAGCGGGATGAGCACAGATACGCAGTATTTT
D gene: TRBD1; clone size: .; J gene: TRBJ2-3; V gene: TRBV28; CDR3 protein: CAGSLGQSTQYF; CDR3 DNA: TGTGCCGGCAGTTTGGGACAGTCGACGCAGTATTTT
D gene: .; clone size: .; J gene: TRBJ1-4; V gene: TRBV10-3; CDR3 protein: CAISFQTNEKLFF; CDR3 DNA: TGTGCCATCAGTTTCCAGACGAATGAAAAACTGTTTTTT
D gene: .; clone size: .; J gene: TRBJ2-5; V gene: TRBV7-2; CDR3 protein: CASGLMADQETQYF; CDR3 DNA: TGTGCCAGCGGCTTAATGGCAGACCAAGAGACCCAGTACTTC
D gene: .; clone size: .; J gene: TRBJ1-2; V gene: TRBV12-3/TRBV12-4; CDR3 protein: CANSFKTWGYGYTF; CDR3 DNA: TGTGCCAACAGTTTCAAGACGTGGGGCTATGGCTACACCTTC
D gene: .; clone size: .; J gene: TRBJ1-1; V gene: TRBV11-1; CDR3 protein: CASSLASGSRTEAFF; CDR3 DNA: TGTGCCAGCAGCTTAGCGTCGGGGAGCCGGACTGAAGCTTTCTTT
D gene: TRBD1; clone size: few; J gene: TRBJ2-1; V gene: TRBV11-1; CDR3 protein: CASSRPGTGDNEQFF; CDR3 DNA: TGTGCCAGCAGCCGTCCCGGGACAGGGGACAATGAGCAGTTCTTC
D gene: .; clone size: few; J gene: TRBJ2-7; V gene: TRBV28; CDR3 protein: CASSWTLTGVHEQYF; CDR3 DNA: TGTGCCAGCAGCTGGACACTAACTGGCGTCCACGAGCAGTACTTC
D gene: .; clone size: once; J gene: TRBJ2-1; V gene: TRBV18; CDR3 protein: CASSPANTLDNEQFF; CDR3 DNA: TGTGCCAGCTCACCAGCAAACACGCTAGACAACGAGCAGTTCTTC
D gene: .; clone size: .; J gene: TRBJ2-3; V gene: TRBV3-1; CDR3 protein: CASSPRTADSRTDTQYF; CDR3 DNA: TGTGCCAGCAGCCCCCGAACGGCGGACAGCCGCACAGATACGCAGTATTTT
D gene: .; clone size: few; J gene: TRBJ2-3; V gene: TRBV20-1; CDR3 protein: CSANPGQLPLTDTQYF; CDR3 DNA: TGCAGTGCCAACCCCGGACAGCTTCCCCTCACAGATACGCAGTATTTT
D gene: .; clone size: few; J gene: TRBJ2-3; V gene: TRBV20-1; CDR3 protein: CSALRGGDTQYF; CDR3 DNA: TGCAGTGCGCTAAGAGGGGGGGATACGCAGTATTTT
D gene: TRBD2; clone size: .; J gene: TRBJ2-7; V gene: TRBV5-1; CDR3 protein: CASSLAELAGNDEQYF; CDR3 DNA: TGCGCCAGCAGCTTGGCCGAGCTAGCGGGGAACGATGAGCAGTACTTC
D gene: .; clone size: .; J gene: TRBJ2-4; V gene: TRBV20-1; CDR3 protein: CSASAQAELAKNIQYF; CDR3 DNA: TGCAGTGCTAGCGCGCAGGCAGAACTAGCCAAAAACATTCAGTACTTC
D gene: TRBD1; clone size: many; J gene: TRBJ2-7; V gene: TRBV13; CDR3 protein: CASSSTGGSYEQYF; CDR3 DNA: TGTGCCAGCAGCTCGACAGGGGGAAGCTACGAGCAGTACTTC
D gene: .; clone size: many; J gene: TRBJ2-5; V gene: TRBV12-3/TRBV12-4; CDR3 protein: CATSLVQEETQYF; CDR3 DNA: TGTGCCACAAGTTTGGTCCAGGAAGAGACCCAGTACTTC
D gene: TRBD2; clone size: .; J gene: TRBJ2-1; V gene: TRBV24-1; CDR3 protein: CATSDSERGVYNEQFF; CDR3 DNA: TGTGCCACCAGTGACTCCGAGCGGGGGGTATACAATGAGCAGTTCTTC
D gene: .; clone size: .; J gene: TRBJ2-7; V gene: TRBV5-1; CDR3 protein: CASSDGSLSYEQYF; CDR3 DNA: TGCGCCAGCAGCGACGGGAGCCTCTCCTACGAGCAGTACTTC
D gene: TRBD2; clone size: .; J gene: TRBJ2-5; V gene: TRBV20-1; CDR3 protein: CSAKGTSGSEQGTQYF; CDR3 DNA: TGTAGTGCTAAGGGGACTAGCGGGAGCGAACAGGGGACCCAGTACTTC